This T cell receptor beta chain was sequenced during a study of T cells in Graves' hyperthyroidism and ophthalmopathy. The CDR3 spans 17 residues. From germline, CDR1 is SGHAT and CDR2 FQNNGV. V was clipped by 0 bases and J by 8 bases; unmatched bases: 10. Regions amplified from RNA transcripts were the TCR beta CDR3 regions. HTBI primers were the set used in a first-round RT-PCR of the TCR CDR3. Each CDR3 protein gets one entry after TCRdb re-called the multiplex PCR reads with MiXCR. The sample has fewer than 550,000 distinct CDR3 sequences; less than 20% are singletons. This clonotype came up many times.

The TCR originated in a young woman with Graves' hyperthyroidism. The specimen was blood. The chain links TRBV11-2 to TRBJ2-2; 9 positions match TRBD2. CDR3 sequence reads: CASSLDFSASGMGELFF. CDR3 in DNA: TGTGCCAGCAGCTTAGATTTTTCGGCTAGCGGGATGGGGGAGCTGTTTTTT.